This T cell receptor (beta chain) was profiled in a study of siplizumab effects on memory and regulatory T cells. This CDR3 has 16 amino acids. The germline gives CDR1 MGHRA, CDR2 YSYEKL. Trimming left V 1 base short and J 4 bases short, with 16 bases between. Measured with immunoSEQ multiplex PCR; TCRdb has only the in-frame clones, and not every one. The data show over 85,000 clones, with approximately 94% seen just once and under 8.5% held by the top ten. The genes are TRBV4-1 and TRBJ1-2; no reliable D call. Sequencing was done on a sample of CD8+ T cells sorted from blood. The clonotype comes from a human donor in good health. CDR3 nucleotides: TGCGCCAGCAGCCAAGTAAGCAGGTCAGGAGTCTATGGCTACACCTTC. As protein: CASSQVSRSGVYGYTF.